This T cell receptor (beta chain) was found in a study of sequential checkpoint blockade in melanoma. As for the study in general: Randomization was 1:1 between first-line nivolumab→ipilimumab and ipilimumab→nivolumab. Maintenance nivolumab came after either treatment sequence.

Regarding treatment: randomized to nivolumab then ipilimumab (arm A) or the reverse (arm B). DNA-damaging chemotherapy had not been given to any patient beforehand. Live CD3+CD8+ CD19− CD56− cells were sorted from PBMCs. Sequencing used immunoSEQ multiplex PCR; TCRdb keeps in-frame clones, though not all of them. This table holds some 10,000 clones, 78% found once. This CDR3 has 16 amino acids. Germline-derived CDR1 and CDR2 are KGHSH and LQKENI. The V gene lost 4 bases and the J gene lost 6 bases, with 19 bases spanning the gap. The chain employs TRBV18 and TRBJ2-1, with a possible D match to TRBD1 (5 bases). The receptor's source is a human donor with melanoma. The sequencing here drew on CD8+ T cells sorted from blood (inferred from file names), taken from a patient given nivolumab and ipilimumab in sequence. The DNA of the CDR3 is TGTGCCAGCTCACTCGGTGGACAATTGGTGATCAATGAGCAGTTCTTC. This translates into CASSLGGQLVINEQFF.